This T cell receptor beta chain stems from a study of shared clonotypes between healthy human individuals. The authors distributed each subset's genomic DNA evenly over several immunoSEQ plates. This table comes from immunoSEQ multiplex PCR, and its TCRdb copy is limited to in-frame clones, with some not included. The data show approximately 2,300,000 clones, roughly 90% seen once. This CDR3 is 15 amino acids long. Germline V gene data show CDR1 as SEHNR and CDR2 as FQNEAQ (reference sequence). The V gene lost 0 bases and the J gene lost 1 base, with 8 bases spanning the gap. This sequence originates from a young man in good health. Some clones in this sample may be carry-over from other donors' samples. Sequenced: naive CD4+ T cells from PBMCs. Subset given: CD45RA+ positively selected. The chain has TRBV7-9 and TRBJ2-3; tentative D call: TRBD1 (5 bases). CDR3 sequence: CASSLAQVGTDTQYF. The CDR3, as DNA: TGTGCCAGCAGCTTAGCACAGGTCGGCACAGATACGCAGTATTTT.